Following are 11 T cell receptor beta chains from one sample sequenced in a study of T cell responses to AZD1222 COVID-19 vaccine. Method: immunoSEQ multiplex PCR; TCRdb's copy keeps in-frame clones and lacks some. This table holds about 120,000 clones, 70% to 90% found once. Sequences were derived from peripheral blood, sampled on day 0 of AZD1222 vaccination. The receptors come from an adult in good health.

CDR3 amino acids: CASRRDPGISEAFF. CDR3 nucleotides: TGTGCCAGCAGACGAGATCCAGGGATCTCTGAAGCTTTCTTT. The chain couples TRBV11-2 to TRBJ1-1; weak D call: TRBD1 (5 bases). V was shortened by 6 bases and J by 6 bases, with 17 bases between the two germline ends. CDR1 and CDR2 from the germline V gene are SGHAT and FQNNGV. This CDR3 comprises 14 residues.

The genes are TRBV19 and TRBJ2-1; D call uncertain. With 2 bases removed from V and 3 bases from J, the gap between germline ends came to 17 bases. Germline assignment: CDR1 LNHDA and CDR2 SQIVND (reference sequence). There are 17 residues in the CDR3. The CDR3 nucleotides are TGTGCCAGTAGTATAAGCTCCTCTTTCCGACACTACAATGAGCAGTTCTTC. Amino acids: CASSISSSFRHYNEQFF. Variable domain in full (rest from reference TRBV19 and TRBJ2-1): DGGITQSPKYLFRKEGQNVTLSCEQNLNHDAMYWYRQDPGQGLRLIYYSQIVNDFQKGDIAEGYSVSREKKESFPLTVTSAQKNPTAFYLCASSISSSFRHYNEQFFGPGTRLTVL.

V usage is TRBV13 and J usage is TRBJ2-3; D is uncertain. Per germline, CDR1 PRHDT and CDR2 FYEKMQ (reference sequence). The germline V and J ends were trimmed by 5 bases and 3 bases, with 12 bases remaining between them. The CDR3 loop spans 14 amino acids. As DNA, the CDR3 is TGTGCCAGCAGCCCTAGGAAGGCAACAGATACGCAGTATTTT. It yields the protein CASSPRKATDTQYF.

The V call is TRBV7-9, the J call TRBJ2-5; TRBD1 matches 8 bases. Germline V gene lookup returns CDR1 SEHNR and CDR2 FQNEAQ (reference sequence). Unmatched junction bases numbered 9, after V lost 7 bases and J lost 2 bases. The CDR3 extends over 15 amino acids. CDR3 coding DNA: TGTGCCAGCACCCCCCCGACAGGGGAACAAGAGACCCAGTACTTC. Its protein product is CASTPPTGEQETQYF.

The chain uses TRBV2 and TRBJ1-5; D call uncertain. Germline lookup yields CDR1 SNHLY and CDR2 FYNNEI. The CDR3 spans 16 residues. V was cut by 2 bases and J by 0 bases, with 11 bases left in between. For the CDR3, the DNA is TGTGCCAGCAGTGAAATCCTGTTGAATAGCAATCAGCCCCAGCATTTT. Amino acids: CASSEILLNSNQPQHF.

The chain employs TRBV4-3 and TRBJ1-5; weak D call: TRBD1 (5 bases). V was cut by 1 base and J by 0 bases, with 16 bases left in between. Per the germline V gene, CDR1 is LGHNA and CDR2 is YSLEER. This CDR3 spans 18 amino acids. The CDR3 reads CASSQVLDTVYSNQPQHF. In DNA, the CDR3 is TGCGCCAGCAGCCAAGTCCTGGACACCGTTTATAGCAATCAGCCCCAGCATTTT.

The genes are TRBV2 and TRBJ1-2; D remains unclear. Germline-derived CDR1 and CDR2 are SNHLY and FYNNEI. V lost 5 bases, J lost 4 bases, and 11 bases lay in between. This CDR3 comprises 13 residues. CDR3 residues: CASSSARPYGYTF. Here the CDR3 DNA reads TGTGCCAGCAGTTCCGCACGTCCCTATGGCTACACCTTC.

CDR3 DNA: TGTGCCAGCAGCTTGGGCGAATCCCCGGGGGAGCCCCAGCATTTT. Translation gives CASSLGESPGEPQHF. This chain joins TRBV5-4 and TRBJ1-5, with D possibly being TRBD1 (5 bases). Germline CDR1 and CDR2: SGHNT and YYREEE (reference sequence). Trimming removed 0 bases from V and 8 bases from J, with 15 bases in between. The CDR3 length is 15 residues.

The genes are TRBV20-1 and TRBJ1-1; D unresolved. This CDR3 is built from 11 residues. Germline CDR1 is DFQATT and CDR2 is SNEGSKA (reference sequence). V was clipped by 3 bases and J by 8 bases, with 10 bases between them. The CDR3, as DNA: TGCAGTGCTAGGAGTTGGGTAGAAGCTTTCTTT. Encoded protein: CSARSWVEAFF.

The rearrangement links TRBV6-5 to TRBJ1-1; tentatively, D is TRBD1 (6 bases). CDR3 length: 14 residues. In germline, CDR1 is MNHEY, CDR2 SVGAGI. With 6 bases removed from V and 1 base from J, the gap between germline ends came to 12 bases. The DNA for the CDR3 is TGTGCCAGCAGCCCACAGGGAAGGAACACTGAAGCTTTCTTT. Protein: CASSPQGRNTEAFF.

This clone occurred a few times. V and J are TRBV5-1 and TRBJ1-5, with D perhaps TRBD1 (6 bases). Trimming left V 2 bases short and J 4 bases short, with 7 bases between. CDR1 and CDR2 from the germline V gene are SGHRS and YFSETQ. The CDR3 is made up of 13 amino acids. The CDR3 loop reads CASSFTGNQPQHF. DNA for the CDR3: TGCGCCAGCAGCTTTACAGGGAATCAGCCCCAGCATTTT.